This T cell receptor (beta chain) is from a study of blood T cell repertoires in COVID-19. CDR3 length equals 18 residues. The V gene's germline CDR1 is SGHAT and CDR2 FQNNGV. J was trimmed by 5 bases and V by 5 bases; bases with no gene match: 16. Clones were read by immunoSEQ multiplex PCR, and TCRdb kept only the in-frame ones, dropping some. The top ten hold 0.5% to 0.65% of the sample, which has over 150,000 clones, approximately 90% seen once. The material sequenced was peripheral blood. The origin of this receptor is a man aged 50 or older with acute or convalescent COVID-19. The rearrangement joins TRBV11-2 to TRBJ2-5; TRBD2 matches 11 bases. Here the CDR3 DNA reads TGTGCCAGCAGCACCGGGACTAGCGGATACCTACACCTGGAGACCCAGTACTTC. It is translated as CASSTGTSGYLHLETQYF. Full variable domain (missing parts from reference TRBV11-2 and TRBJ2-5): EAGVAQSPRYKIIEKRQSVAFWCNPISGHATLYWYQQILGQGPKLLIQFQNNGVVDDSQLPKDRFSAERLKGVDSTLKIQPAKLEDSAVYLCASSTGTSGYLHLETQYFGPGTRLLVL.